The 31 T cell receptor beta chains presented below share a single source sample, sequenced in a study of control samples from healthy donors and cancer patients. Assay: immunoSEQ multiplex PCR; the TCRdb copy retains only in-frame clones and omits some. Of 15,000 to 20,000 clones in the sample, 80% to 85% were seen once. Specimen: PBMCs. These receptors were obtained from a woman in her seventies with lung cancer.

This clone occurred once. The chain has TRBV4-2 and TRBJ2-3; TRBD2 is a possible D gene (5 bases). From germline, CDR1 is LGHNA and CDR2 YNFKEQ. This CDR3 is 16 amino acids long. V was shortened by 1 base and J by 1 base, with 12 bases between the two germline ends. The CDR3 bases are TGTGCCAGCAGCCAAGTCCGAGCGGACCGCACAGATACGCAGTATTTT. Translated: CASSQVRADRTDTQYF.

The chain has TRBV5-6 and TRBJ2-4, with TRBD1 as a possible D gene (7 bases). The V gene's germline CDR1 is SGHDT and CDR2 YYEEEE. The CDR3 contains 12 residues. V dropped 5 bases and J dropped 7 bases, with 10 bases sitting between them. CDR3 DNA: TGTGCCAGCAGTTCAGGGGGGAACATTCAGTACTTC. This translates into CASSSGGNIQYF.

The chain is built from TRBV15 and TRBJ2-7; D call uncertain. Between the trimmed V and J ends, which lost 0 bases and 6 bases, there was a span of 12 bases. Germline V CDR1 and CDR2: LNHNV, YYDKDF (reference sequence). The CDR3 loop spans 14 amino acids. The CDR3, as DNA: TGTGCCACCAGCAGAGATCGGGCAAGAGGCGAGCAGTACTTC. Translating it yields CATSRDRARGEQYF. Using reference TRBV15 and TRBJ2-7 for the parts outside the CDR3, the full variable domain is DAMVIQNPRYQVTQFGKPVTLSCSQTLNHNVMYWYQQKSSQAPKLLFHYYDKDFNNEADTPDNFQSRRPNTSFCFLDIRSPGLGDTAMYLCATSRDRARGEQYFGPGTRLTVT.

This clone was found once. The chain links TRBV4-1 to TRBJ1-3; D is uncertain. V lost 6 bases to trimming and J lost 4 bases, with 22 bases between them. The CDR3 spans 17 residues. CDR1 is MGHRA, CDR2 YSYEKL, per germline. The CDR3 reads CASRESPLPPGGNTIYF. CDR3 bases: TGCGCCAGCAGGGAGAGCCCTTTGCCCCCGGGCGGAAACACCATATATTTT.

This chain links TRBV6-6 with TRBJ1-2, with D uncertain. Deletions cut 2 bases from V and 4 bases from J, with 8 bases between. The CDR3 is 13 amino acids. The V gene's germline CDR1 is MNHNY and CDR2 SVGAGI (reference sequence). DNA of the CDR3: TGTGCCAGCAGTTACGCAGGCAGCTATGGCTACACCTTC. It specifies CASSYAGSYGYTF.

The chain has TRBV14 and TRBJ2-5; D gene uncertain. Between the trimmed V and J ends, which lost 4 bases and 0 bases, there was a span of 6 bases. Germline lookup yields CDR1 SGHDN and CDR2 FVKESK. The CDR3 totals 13 residues. This CDR3 reads CASSRTNQETQYF. The CDR3 DNA follows: TGTGCCAGCAGCCGAACTAACCAAGAGACCCAGTACTTC. The entire variable domain, with the rest obtained from reference TRBV14 and TRBJ2-5, is as follows: EAGVTQFPSHSVIEKGQTVTLRCDPISGHDNLYWYRRVMGKEIKFLLHFVKESKQDESGMPNNRFLAERTGGTYSTLKVQPAELEDSGVYFCASSRTNQETQYFGPGTRLLVL.

This clone was seen a few times. This chain links TRBV7-9 with TRBJ2-7; a possible D gene is TRBD2 (5 bases). CDR3 length: 13 amino acids. The ends were cut back, 5 bases at V and 3 bases at J, with 11 bases in the middle. Germline V gene lookup returns CDR1 SEHNR and CDR2 FQNEAQ (reference sequence). The CDR3 here is CASSRDGSYEQYF. The DNA for the CDR3 is TGTGCCAGCAGCCGTGATGGGAGCTACGAGCAGTACTTC.

The sample holds one count of this clone. This chain joins TRBV3-1 (or the pseudogene TRBV3-2) and TRBJ2-1; the match to TRBD2 covers 7 bases. The CDR3 sequence is 18 residues long. The V and J ends lost 1 base and 0 bases, in that order; junction bases with no gene match: 9. Per the germline V gene, CDR1 is LGHDT and CDR2 is YNNKEL (reference sequence). In DNA form, the CDR3 reads TGTGCCAGCAGCCAAGTTTCAGGACTAGGGTTCTCCTACAATGAGCAGTTCTTC. Protein sequence: CASSQVSGLGFSYNEQFF.

The chain uses TRBV9 and TRBJ2-1, with TRBD2 matching 7 bases. Germline V gene data show CDR1 as SGDLS and CDR2 as YYNGEE. This CDR3 has 17 residues. V gave up 4 bases and J gave up 0 bases; unmatched junction bases: 10. The CDR3 DNA follows: TGTGCCAGCAGCTCCACAAGGGGCGGGAGCTCCTACAATGAGCAGTTCTTC. Its protein is CASSSTRGGSSYNEQFF. Filled out from reference TRBV9 and TRBJ2-1, the complete variable domain reads DSGVTQTPKHLITATGQRVTLRCSPRSGDLSVYWYQQSLDQGLQFLIQYYNGEERAKGNILERFSAQQFPDLHSELNLSSLELGDSALYFCASSSTRGGSSYNEQFFGPGTRLTVL.

The chain uses TRBV18 and TRBJ1-5; D unclear. The CDR3 is 15 residues long. Germline CDR1 is KGHSH and CDR2 is LQKENI. Trimming removed 6 bases at V and 5 bases at J, with 17 bases between. The CDR3 DNA sequence: TGTGCCAGCTCCGGGGAGAAAGGTGGTTATCAGCCCCAGCATTTT. Residues: CASSGEKGGYQPQHF.

The sample holds one count of this clone. The chain recombines TRBV27 with TRBJ1-4, with a possible D match to TRBD1 (5 bases). V shed 4 bases and J shed 8 bases, with 26 bases lying between them. Germline V gene sequence: CDR1 MNHEY, CDR2 SMNVEV (reference sequence). This CDR3 is 18 amino acids long. The CDR3 nucleotides are TGTGCCAGCAGTTCACCCCCCCTAGGACCGGGGGTAAAGGAAAAACTGTTTTTT. Translation: CASSSPPLGPGVKEKLFF. Together with reference TRBV27 and TRBJ1-4, the CDR3 gives the full variable domain: EAQVTQNPRYLITVTGKKLTVTCSQNMNHEYMSWYRQDPGLGLRQIYYSMNVEVTDKGDVPEGYKVSRKEKRNFPLILESPSPNQTSLYFCASSSPPLGPGVKEKLFFGSGTQLSVL.

The J gene is TRBJ1-6, the V gene TRBV25-1; TRBD1 agrees at 8 bases. CDR1 is MGHDK and CDR2 is SYGVNS in the germline V gene. Trimming cost V 6 bases and J 9 bases; bases outside gene matches: 7. The CDR3 consists of 14 residues. The CDR3 is CASRQGAPGSPLHF. The CDR3 bases are TGTGCCAGCAGGCAGGGGGCGCCGGGTTCACCCCTCCACTTT.

J is TRBJ1-4 and V is TRBV15; no firm D call. V was trimmed by 3 bases and J by 6 bases, leaving 14 bases between them. The CDR3 contains 15 residues. Per the germline V gene, CDR1 is LNHNV and CDR2 is YYDKDF (reference sequence). CDR3 amino acids: CATSSGRREDEKLFF. The CDR3 DNA reads as TGTGCCACCAGCAGCGGACGGCGAGAAGATGAAAAACTGTTTTTT.

The V gene is TRBV11-2, the J gene TRBJ2-2; tentatively, D is TRBD1 or TRBD2 (5 bases each). From germline, CDR1 is SGHAT and CDR2 FQNNGV. With 5 bases removed from V and 2 bases from J, the gap between germline ends came to 15 bases. This CDR3 is built from 16 residues. The CDR3 nucleotides read TGTGCCAGCAGCAAGCAGCAGGGACCAAACACCGGGGAGCTGTTTTTT. This encodes CASSKQQGPNTGELFF.

The chain couples TRBV28 to TRBJ2-2, with TRBD2 identical over 7 bases. CDR1 and CDR2 from the germline V gene are MDHEN and SYDVKM. This CDR3 contains 15 residues. The trim removed 7 bases at V and 4 bases at J, leaving 9 bases unmatched. The CDR3 DNA is TGTGCCAGCATAGGTGCGGGAGCGGGCACCGGGGAGCTGTTTTTT. It encodes CASIGAGAGTGELFF.

The rearrangement joins TRBV9 to TRBJ2-1, with D perhaps being TRBD1 or TRBD2 (5 bases each). Germline CDR1 SGDLS, CDR2 YYNGEE. The ends were cut back, 4 bases at V and 1 base at J, with 12 bases in the middle. The CDR3 sequence is 15 residues long. DNA for the CDR3: TGTGCCAGCAGCTCTAGGGACCCTTCCTACAATGAGCAGTTCTTC. It specifies CASSSRDPSYNEQFF. Together with reference TRBV9 and TRBJ2-1, the CDR3 gives the full variable domain: DSGVTQTPKHLITATGQRVTLRCSPRSGDLSVYWYQQSLDQGLQFLIQYYNGEERAKGNILERFSAQQFPDLHSELNLSSLELGDSALYFCASSSRDPSYNEQFFGPGTRLTVL.

The chain couples TRBV19 to TRBJ1-1; TRBD1 aligns across 7 bases. This CDR3 is 15 amino acids long. V lost 5 bases and J lost 5; bases outside the gene matches: 11. Germline values: CDR1 LNHDA, CDR2 SQIVND (reference sequence). In nucleotides, the CDR3 is TGTGCCAGTAGTCCCCAGACAGGGATAGGAACTGAAGCTTTCTTT. It is translated as CASSPQTGIGTEAFF.

The rearrangement uses TRBV7-2 and TRBJ1-2; 8 bases map to TRBD1. CDR3 length: 15 amino acids. Trimming took 1 base from V and 6 from J; bases not matched to a gene: 7. Germline V gene sequence: CDR1 SGHTA, CDR2 FQGNSA. The CDR3 DNA reads as TGTGCCAGCAGCTTAGTGAGACAGGGGTTTCATGGCTACACCTTC. Translated, it gives CASSLVRQGFHGYTF.

The chain links TRBV6-5 to TRBJ1-5; D is perhaps TRBD1 (6 bases). With 6 bases removed from V and 6 bases from J, the gap between germline ends came to 12 bases. Germline CDR1 is MNHEY and CDR2 is SVGAGI. This CDR3 has 13 amino acids. This CDR3 reads CASSYRGAQPQHF. Here the CDR3 DNA reads TGTGCCAGCAGCTATCGGGGGGCTCAGCCCCAGCATTTT.

V gene TRBV7-2 combines with J gene TRBJ2-2; the D is unclear. The CDR3 totals 14 residues. The V end was cut by 4 bases, the J end by 4 bases, with 10 bases between. Germline assignment: CDR1 SGHTA and CDR2 FQGNSA. CDR3 residues: CASSYGFSTGELFF. In DNA form, the CDR3 reads TGTGCCAGCAGCTATGGGTTCAGCACCGGGGAGCTGTTTTTT.

This chain joins TRBV11-2 and TRBJ1-3; D is possibly TRBD1 (6 bases). CDR1 is SGHAT, CDR2 FQNNGV, per germline. V was clipped by 6 bases and J by 2 bases, with 14 bases between them. This CDR3 region has 15 residues. CDR3: CASRQTRGAGNTIYF. The DNA of the CDR3 is TGTGCCAGCAGACAGACAAGGGGGGCTGGAAACACCATATATTTT.

The V call is TRBV20-1, the J call TRBJ2-7, with D possibly matching TRBD1 (5 bases). The CDR3 length is 12 residues. The ends were cut back, 3 bases at V and 5 bases at J, with 11 bases in the middle. Germline CDR1 reads DFQATT; CDR2 reads SNEGSKA (reference sequence). This chain's CDR3 is CSASGQGDEQYF. CDR3 sequence (DNA): TGCAGTGCTAGTGGCCAGGGCGACGAGCAGTACTTC.

V and J are TRBV5-1 and TRBJ2-5, with TRBD1 matching over 11 bases. V dropped 5 bases and J dropped 5; count of bases not matched to a gene: 8. Germline values: CDR1 SGHRS, CDR2 YFSETQ. The CDR3 is 15 residues long. CDR3 sequence (DNA): TGCGCCAGCAGTTTCGGACAGGGGGCAGGGGAGACCCAGTACTTC. It encodes CASSFGQGAGETQYF.

V and J are TRBV3-1 (or the pseudogene TRBV3-2) and TRBJ2-7, with 8 bases that match TRBD1. The CDR3 is made up of 15 amino acids. V lost 4 bases, J lost 0 bases, and 5 bases stayed unmatched. In germline, CDR1 is LGHDT, CDR2 YNNKEL (reference sequence). Written as DNA, the CDR3 is TGTGCCAGCAGCCCTACGGGACAGGCCTCCTACGAGCAGTACTTC. It encodes CASSPTGQASYEQYF.

The genes are TRBV7-2 and TRBJ2-6; 9 bases align to TRBD2. The junction had 7 bases not matched to a gene; V was cut back by 4 bases and J by 0 bases. The CDR3 runs 18 residues. The germline gives CDR1 SGHTA, CDR2 FQGNSA. CDR3 sequence: CASSYRLAAFSGANVLTF. The CDR3 coding sequence is TGTGCCAGCAGCTACCGACTAGCGGCTTTCTCTGGGGCCAACGTCCTGACTTTC.

The chain combines TRBV6-5 with TRBJ2-2; D is uncertain. This CDR3 comprises 14 residues. Deletions cut 3 bases from V and 4 bases from J, with 9 bases between. The V gene's germline CDR1 is MNHEY and CDR2 SVGAGI. CDR3 amino acids: CASSYSQFTGELFF. The CDR3 DNA reads TGTGCCAGCAGTTATTCCCAGTTCACCGGGGAGCTGTTTTTT.

J is TRBJ1-2 and V is TRBV28, with D perhaps TRBD1 (5 bases). V gave up 8 bases and J gave up 7 bases, with 17 bases separating them. The CDR3 runs 13 residues. The germline gives CDR1 MDHEN, CDR2 SYDVKM. The CDR3 reads CASEPRGERGYTF. The DNA for the CDR3 is TGTGCCAGCGAACCCCGGGGCGAACGTGGCTACACCTTC.

The V gene is TRBV6-1, the J gene TRBJ2-7; no reliable D call. Germline-derived CDR1 and CDR2 are MNHNS and SASEGT. The V gene lost 2 bases and the J gene lost 0 bases, with 17 bases spanning the gap. CDR3 size: 17 residues. CDR3 loop: CASSETGFASLSYEQYF. CDR3 DNA sequence: TGTGCCAGCAGTGAAACCGGGTTTGCATCCCTCTCCTACGAGCAGTACTTC.

The chain uses TRBV5-1 and TRBJ1-3; D unresolved. This CDR3 is 16 amino acids long. The germline V gene encodes CDR1 SGHRS and CDR2 YFSETQ. Trimming pared 0 bases from V and 2 bases from J, leaving 12 bases between. The CDR3 loop is CASSLEPSFTGNTIYF. The DNA of the CDR3 is TGCGCCAGCAGCTTGGAGCCCAGCTTTACTGGAAACACCATATATTTT.

The genes are TRBV11-2 and TRBJ1-1; 9 bases align to TRBD1. Per germline, CDR1 SGHAT and CDR2 FQNNGV. This CDR3 has 14 amino acids. The junction had 5 bases not matched to a gene; V was cut back by 3 bases and J by 6 bases. In nucleotides, the CDR3 is TGTGCCAGCAGCTTGGGTACAGGGGGCCCTGAAGCTTTCTTT. Residues: CASSLGTGGPEAFF.

The chain carries TRBV12-3 or TRBV12-4 and TRBJ1-1; TRBD1 is a possible D gene (5 bases). This CDR3 comprises 13 residues. V dropped 2 bases and J dropped 4 bases, with 8 bases sitting between them. Written as DNA, the CDR3 is TGTGCCAGCAGTTTATTGGGGACCACTGAAGCTTTCTTT. Encoded protein: CASSLLGTTEAFF.